Following are 7 T cell receptor beta chains from one sample sequenced in a study of CD8 T cells in Susac syndrome. With random hexamers, 0.5 to 1 ug RNA was reverse transcribed. TCRdb fed the immunoSEQ multiplex PCR reads into MiXCR, producing one record per CDR3 protein. The top ten clones hold approximately 0.075% of a sample with over 200,000 distinct CDR3 sequences, 85% to 95% of them seen once. Sample: CD4+ T cells from PBMCs. Receptors originate from a human donor with multiple sclerosis.

The V and J genes are TRBV7-9 and TRBJ2-1; D gene uncertain. CDR3 length: 11 amino acids. V gave up 5 bases and J gave up 5 bases, with 4 bases separating them. Germline CDR1 is SEHNR and CDR2 is FQNEAQ (reference sequence). The CDR3 DNA is TGTGCCAGCAGCATCCACAATGAGCAGTTCTTC. Amino acid sequence: CASSIHNEQFF.

The rearrangement links TRBV6-6 to TRBJ2-3; a possible D gene is TRBD2 (5 bases). The CDR3 totals 12 residues. Germline V gives CDR1 MNHNY, CDR2 SVGAGI (reference sequence). V lost 2 bases and J lost 8, with 8 bases in between. CDR3 sequence: CASSYELGTQYF. The CDR3, as DNA: TGTGCCAGCAGTTACGAACTAGGTACGCAGTATTTT.

This rearrangement joins TRBV15 to TRBJ2-1; the match to TRBD2 covers 16 bases. Germline CDR1 LNHNV, CDR2 YYDKDF (reference sequence). J was trimmed by 7 bases and V by 0 bases; bases with no gene match: 3. This CDR3 has 17 amino acids. Written as DNA, the CDR3 is TGTGCCACCAGCAGAGATTTGGGACTAGCGGGGGGGAATGAGCAGTTCTTC. Its protein is CATSRDLGLAGGNEQFF.

The CDR3 here is CASSALGGGYNEQFF. The CDR3 bases are TGTGCCAGCAGCGCCCTTGGCGGGGGCTACAATGAGCAGTTCTTC. The gene calls are TRBV9 and TRBJ2-1; 7 nucleotides agree with TRBD2. With 3 bases clipped from V and 3 bases from J, the junction kept 6 bases outside the gene matches. The length of the CDR3 is 15 residues. Per the germline V gene, CDR1 is SGDLS and CDR2 is YYNGEE.

The chain combines TRBV29-1 with TRBJ1-2; maybe TRBD1 (5 bases). Germline CDR1 and CDR2: SQVTM and ANQGSEA. V shed 3 bases and J shed 8 bases, with 10 bases lying between them. The CDR3 is made up of 11 amino acids. This CDR3 is CSVEGGGGYTF. The CDR3 DNA reads as TGCAGCGTTGAGGGGGGTGGCGGCTACACCTTC.

This chain uses TRBV3-1 with TRBJ2-1, with D unclear. V gave up 3 bases and J gave up 5 bases, with 14 bases separating them. The germline gives CDR1 LGHDT, CDR2 YNNKEL (reference sequence). The CDR3 is 15 residues long. CDR3 coding DNA: TGTGCCAGCAGCCACGACGGACGGAATAACAATGAGCAGTTCTTC. Its protein is CASSHDGRNNNEQFF.

The chain has TRBV2 and TRBJ2-1; D gene ambiguous. Germline V gene sequence: CDR1 SNHLY, CDR2 FYNNEI. The V end lost 5 bases, the J end lost 4 bases, and 6 bases lay between the germline ends. CDR3 length: 12 residues. The CDR3 nucleotides are TGTGCCAGCAGTTGGGAATACAATGAGCAGTTCTTC. It specifies CASSWEYNEQFF.